One sample yielded the 3 T cell receptor beta chains listed below, sequenced in a study of T cells in Graves' hyperthyroidism and ophthalmopathy. Authors of the study amplified TCR beta CDR3 regions from RNA transcripts. HTBI primers were used for first-round RT-PCR of the TCR CDR3. In TCRdb, the multiplex PCR reads were re-called with MiXCR into one record per CDR3 protein. The table records hundreds of thousands of distinct CDR3 sequences, roughly 15% of them present only once. Sequences were obtained from blood. These receptors originate from a man aged 18-30 years with Graves' ophthalmopathy.

This clonotype was detected many times. This chain links TRBV12-3 or TRBV12-4 with TRBJ1-5; no reliable D call. The CDR3 is made up of 14 amino acids. V was shortened by 6 bases and J by 1 base, with 10 bases between the two germline ends. CDR3 DNA: TGTGCCAGCAGAAGTGGATGGAGCAATCAGCCCCAGCATTTT. Protein: CASRSGWSNQPQHF.

This clonotype has more than one count but fewer than ten. The rearrangement uses TRBV19 and TRBJ1-6; D unclear. CDR1 and CDR2 from the germline V gene are LNHDA and SQIVND (reference sequence). With 7 bases removed from V and 9 bases from J, the gap between germline ends came to 22 bases. This CDR3 has 16 amino acids. The CDR3: CASTPWASESSSPLHF. Here the CDR3 DNA reads TGTGCCAGTACACCGTGGGCCTCTGAGAGTAGTTCACCCCTCCACTTT.

CDR3 amino acids: CASRASGGGDEQFF. CDR3 in DNA: TGTGCCAGCAGGGCCTCCGGGGGCGGGGATGAGCAGTTCTTC. This sequence joins TRBV2 and TRBJ2-1, with D possibly called TRBD1 or TRBD2 (6 bases each). The CDR3 is 14 residues long. V lost 6 bases and J lost 8, with 17 bases in between. Per the germline V gene, CDR1 is SNHLY and CDR2 is FYNNEI.